This T cell receptor beta chain is drawn from a study of T cell repertoires in cytomegalovirus infection. Across the study: Matching HLA type, along with CMV infection, was indicated by public TCR beta signatures.

Details on this clonotype: Its specificity is unknown.

Broader study findings: It was HLA-C-restricted CMV-specific TCR beta clonotypes that dominated the response ex vivo. Adding up the frequency of public TCR beta families identified people who carried CMV plus the relevant HLA.

MiXCR, run by TCRdb on the reads, gives a single entry per CDR3 protein. The table has about 160,000 distinct CDR3 sequences, approximately 17% seen once. The TCR originated in a human donor in good health (CMV status not recorded). Some clones in this sample may be carry-over from other donors' samples. The sample comprised CD8+ T cells from PBMCs.

The CDR3 DNA reads as TGTGCCAGCAGCTTGCGCGGGGTTTCCTCCTACGAGCAGTACTTC. It specifies CASSLRGVSSYEQYF. The V call is TRBV7-2, the J call TRBJ2-7; TRBD2 is a possible D gene (6 bases). The CDR3 is made up of 15 amino acids. CDR1 is SGHTA, CDR2 FQGNSA, per germline. V lost 3 bases, J lost 0 bases, and 12 bases lay in between.